One and the same sample provided the 18 T cell receptor beta chains below, sequenced in a study of T-cell memory formation after mild COVID-19. Each CDR3 protein is one row after TCRdb ran MiXCR on the 5' RACE reads. The sample holds about 130,000 distinct CDR3 sequences, under 30% seen once. Sequencing was done on a sample of PBMCs or a T cell subset sorted from them (not recorded which). These receptors originate from an adult woman who had mild COVID-19 (a few samples of this study predate the infection). Cell type and time point are not known.

This chain joins TRBV10-3 and TRBJ2-1; 16 nucleotides line up with TRBD2. The germline CDR1 and CDR2 sequences are ENHRY and SYGVKD. The CDR3 sequence is 17 residues long. Germline trimming cut 6 bases from V and 8 bases from J; bases unmatched to any gene: 10. The CDR3 DNA follows: TGTGCCATCAGCCCGGGACTAGCGGGGGGGCTTCGGGATGAGCAGTTCTTC. It translates to CAISPGLAGGLRDEQFF.

The chain has TRBV9 and TRBJ2-5; TRBD2 matches at 7 bases. Looked up from germline, CDR1 is SGDLS and CDR2 is YYNGEE. The CDR3 sequence is 15 residues long. Losses at the gene ends were 3 bases for V and 2 bases for J; bases not matched to a gene: 7. The CDR3 here is CASSATGTTQETQYF. In nucleotides, the CDR3 is TGTGCCAGCAGCGCTACCGGGACTACTCAAGAGACCCAGTACTTC. Complete variable domain (other parts from reference TRBV9 and TRBJ2-5): DSGVTQTPKHLITATGQRVTLRCSPRSGDLSVYWYQQSLDQGLQFLIQYYNGEERAKGNILERFSAQQFPDLHSELNLSSLELGDSALYFCASSATGTTQETQYFGPGTRLLVL.

A few counts support this clonotype. V usage is TRBV30 and J usage is TRBJ2-3; D might be TRBD1 or TRBD2, each matching 5 bases. CDR3 length equals 14 residues. V shed 2 bases and J shed 1 base, with 10 bases lying between them. In germline, CDR1 is GTSNPN, CDR2 SVGIG (reference sequence). DNA of the CDR3: TGTGCCTGGAGTCCGGGACCGCGCACAGATACGCAGTATTTT. Translation: CAWSPGPRTDTQYF.

This sequence joins TRBV12-3 or TRBV12-4 and TRBJ1-1; 8 bases are a match to TRBD1. V shed 1 base and J 4 bases; nucleotides not matched to a gene: 8. The CDR3 consists of 16 residues. CDR3 sequence: CASSLVGVTGGTEAFF. The CDR3 DNA sequence: TGTGCCAGCAGTTTAGTGGGGGTAACAGGGGGCACTGAAGCTTTCTTT.

J is TRBJ1-1 and V is TRBV12-3 or TRBV12-4; the match to TRBD1 covers 11 bases. The ends lost 6 bases at V and 10 bases at J; junction bases unmatched: 4. There are 12 residues in the CDR3. CDR3 region: CASSWDRGAAFF. CDR3 in DNA: TGTGCCAGCAGCTGGGACAGGGGGGCAGCTTTCTTT.

The V call is TRBV5-1, the J call TRBJ2-3; D tentatively reads TRBD1 or TRBD2 (5 bases each). The CDR3 loop spans 15 amino acids. The germline V gene encodes CDR1 SGHRS and CDR2 YFSETQ. V shed 2 bases and J shed 6 bases, with 16 bases lying between them. CDR3 region: CASSLRGTSRDTQYF. The DNA for the CDR3 is TGCGCCAGCAGCTTACGAGGGACGAGTAGGGATACGCAGTATTTT.

Only a few counts were recorded for this clonotype. The gene calls are TRBV5-5 and TRBJ2-3, with 12 bases lining up with TRBD2. Looked up from germline, CDR1 is SGHKS and CDR2 is YYEKEE (reference sequence). With 4 bases clipped from V and 4 bases from J, the junction kept 4 bases outside the gene matches. This CDR3 has 15 amino acids. The CDR3 DNA reads TGTGCCAGCAGCCTCCTAGCGGGAGGGGCAGATACGCAGTATTTT. As protein: CASSLLAGGADTQYF.

This chain joins TRBV27 and TRBJ2-7, with a weak D call TRBD2 (6 bases). The V gene lost 1 base and the J gene lost 2 bases, with 9 bases spanning the gap. The CDR3 consists of 14 residues. Germline-derived CDR1 and CDR2 are MNHEY and SMNVEV (reference sequence). The chain's CDR3 is CASSLFGGAYEQYF. CDR3 sequence (DNA): TGTGCCAGCAGTTTATTCGGCGGGGCCTACGAGCAGTACTTC.

This clonotype has more than one count but fewer than ten. The chain combines TRBV29-1 with TRBJ2-7; tentative D call: TRBD1 (7 bases). V was trimmed by 7 bases and J by 0 bases, leaving 16 bases between them. The CDR3 consists of 14 residues. Germline CDR1 and CDR2: SQVTM and ANQGSEA. The CDR3 region is CSASGGFSSYEQYF. DNA of the CDR3: TGCAGCGCCTCAGGGGGGTTTTCCTCCTACGAGCAGTACTTC.

V usage is TRBV12-3 or TRBV12-4 and J usage is TRBJ2-6; the D is unclear. CDR3 length equals 15 residues. V dropped 2 bases and J dropped 1 base, with 6 bases sitting between them. The CDR3 protein is CASSLSQSGANVLTF. In nucleotides, the CDR3 is TGTGCCAGCAGTTTATCTCAGTCTGGGGCCAACGTCCTGACTTTC.

The gene calls are TRBV6-5 and TRBJ2-1, with 13 bases that match TRBD2. CDR3 length: 17 residues. The germline V gene has CDR1 MNHEY and CDR2 SVGAGI. Germline trimming cut 2 bases from V and 7 bases from J; bases unmatched to any gene: 8. The CDR3 DNA reads as TGTGCCAGCAGTTACCATTTACTAGCGGGAGGGCGGAATGAGCAGTTCTTC. Translating it yields CASSYHLLAGGRNEQFF.

The chain combines TRBV5-6 with TRBJ2-7, with 7 nucleotides matching TRBD2. CDR1 SGHDT and CDR2 YYEEEE come from the germline V gene. The CDR3 totals 16 residues. Unmatched junction bases numbered 11, after V lost 2 bases and J lost 3 bases. The CDR3 sequence: CASSFQGEGEYYEQYF. The CDR3 DNA reads TGTGCCAGCAGCTTTCAAGGGGAGGGAGAGTACTACGAGCAGTACTTC.

This clonotype was picked up one time. This chain connects TRBV15 to TRBJ2-1, with no clear D. V was pared by 2 bases and J by 6 bases, with 8 bases between. CDR1 LNHNV and CDR2 YYDKDF come from the germline V gene (reference sequence). The CDR3 loop spans 13 amino acids. The CDR3 protein is CATSRSPINEQFF. CDR3 DNA: TGTGCCACCAGCAGATCCCCGATCAATGAGCAGTTCTTC.

V is TRBV5-5 and J is TRBJ1-3, with a possible D match to TRBD1 (5 bases). Germline CDR1 SGHKS, CDR2 YYEKEE (reference sequence). The V end was cut by 3 bases, the J end by 8 bases, with 21 bases between. The CDR3 has 16 residues. The CDR3 DNA reads as TGTGCCAGCAGCTCGGGACGGACTCTTGGGCCGCACACCATATATTTT. It specifies CASSSGRTLGPHTIYF.

The chain links TRBV7-6 to TRBJ2-1; TRBD2 aligns across 11 bases. This CDR3 has 16 residues. CDR1 is SGHVS and CDR2 is FNYEAQ in the germline V gene. Trimming at V came to 5 bases and at J to 6 bases, leaving 9 bases not matched to a gene. In nucleotides, the CDR3 is TGTGCCAGCAGCGCCCGGGAACTAGCGGGAGTCAATGAGCAGTTCTTC. This translates into CASSARELAGVNEQFF. Full variable domain (missing parts from reference TRBV7-6 and TRBJ2-1): GAGVSQSPRYKVTKRGQDVALRCDPISGHVSLYWYRQALGQGPEFLTYFNYEAQQDKSGLPNDRFSAERPEGSISTLTIQRTEQRDSAMYRCASSARELAGVNEQFFGPGTRLTVL.

This chain links TRBV11-2 with TRBJ1-1, with no clear D. Trimming took off 1 base at V and 9 bases at J, with 12 bases between the two ends. The CDR3 spans 13 residues. Germline CDR1 reads SGHAT; CDR2 reads FQNNGV. CDR3 protein: CASSLVRTPQAFF. The CDR3 DNA sequence: TGTGCCAGCAGCTTAGTTAGGACGCCCCAAGCTTTCTTT.

J is TRBJ2-7 and V is TRBV5-1; 9 bases are a match to TRBD2. V dropped 3 bases and J dropped 3; count of bases not matched to a gene: 10. Looked up from germline, CDR1 is SGHRS and CDR2 is YFSETQ. This CDR3 has 16 amino acids. The CDR3, as DNA: TGCGCCAGCAGCTCCGAGAGCGGGGGGTTCTACTACGAGCAGTACTTC. The encoded protein is CASSSESGGFYYEQYF.

In its sample, this clonotype was seen a few times. The V and J genes are TRBV7-9 and TRBJ2-7; D might be TRBD1 (6 bases). The CDR3 covers 16 residues. Deletions cut 4 bases from V and 3 bases from J, with 19 bases between. Germline-derived CDR1 and CDR2 are SEHNR and FQNEAQ (reference sequence). CDR3 sequence: CASSSLMGHPDYEQYF. Here the CDR3 DNA reads TGTGCCAGCAGCTCATTAATGGGACACCCAGACTACGAGCAGTACTTC. Together with reference TRBV7-9 and TRBJ2-7, the CDR3 gives the full variable domain: DTGVSQNPRHKITKRGQNVTFRCDPISEHNRLYWYRQTLGQGPEFLTYFQNEAQLEKSRLLSDRFSAERPKGSFSTLEIQRTEQGDSAMYLCASSSLMGHPDYEQYFGPGTRLTVT.